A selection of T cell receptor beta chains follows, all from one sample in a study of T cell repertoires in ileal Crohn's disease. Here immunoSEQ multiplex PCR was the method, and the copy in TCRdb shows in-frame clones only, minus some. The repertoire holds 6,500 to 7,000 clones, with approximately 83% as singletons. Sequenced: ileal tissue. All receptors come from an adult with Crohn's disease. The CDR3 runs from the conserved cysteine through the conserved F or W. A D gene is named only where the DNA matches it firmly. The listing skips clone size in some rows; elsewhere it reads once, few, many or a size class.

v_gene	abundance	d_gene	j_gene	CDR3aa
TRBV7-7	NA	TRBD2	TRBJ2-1	CASSRGTSRNNEQFF
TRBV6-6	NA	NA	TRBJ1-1	CVSIQRDSYTEAFF
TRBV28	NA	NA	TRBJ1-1	CASSPGGLVTEAFF
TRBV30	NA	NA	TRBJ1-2	CAWKGQGQGGYTF
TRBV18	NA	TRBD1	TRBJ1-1	CASSPDRARLAEAFF
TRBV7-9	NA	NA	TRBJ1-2	CASSLGGSVGGYGYTF
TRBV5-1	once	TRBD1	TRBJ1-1	CASSQGQGLSTEAFF
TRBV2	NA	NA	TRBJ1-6	CASSENQWASPLHF
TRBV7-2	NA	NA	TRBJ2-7	CASSPHASSYEQYF
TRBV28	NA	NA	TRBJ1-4	CASSRGGVNEKLFF
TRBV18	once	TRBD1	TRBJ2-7	CASSPATGGREQYF
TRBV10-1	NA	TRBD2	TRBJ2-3	CASSASGRPDTQYF
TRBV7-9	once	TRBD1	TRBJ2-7	CASSPPGQFSEQYF
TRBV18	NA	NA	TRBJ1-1	CASSPPGDAFF
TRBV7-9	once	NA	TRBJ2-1	CASSRGPYAEQFF
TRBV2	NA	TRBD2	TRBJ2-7	CASSEEGLAGASYEQYF
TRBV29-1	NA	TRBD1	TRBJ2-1	CSVSKGQGPYNEQFF
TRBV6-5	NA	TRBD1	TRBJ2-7	CASSPGTGAPYEQYF
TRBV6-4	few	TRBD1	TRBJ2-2	CASSGQGAGDTGELFF
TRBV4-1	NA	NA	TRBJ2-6	CASSSSGTFFSGANALTF
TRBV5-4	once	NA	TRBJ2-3	CASSLGGTDTQYF
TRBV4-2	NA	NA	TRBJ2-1	CASSAQEESYNEQFF
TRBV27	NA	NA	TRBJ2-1	CASSSRTAQRFNEQFF
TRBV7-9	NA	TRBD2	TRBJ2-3	CASSLSGRADTQYF
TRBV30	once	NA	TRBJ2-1	CAWEDDGKQFF
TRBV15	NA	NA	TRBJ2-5	CATSRVVGRQETQYF
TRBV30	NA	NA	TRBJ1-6	CAWSSQGWTPLHF
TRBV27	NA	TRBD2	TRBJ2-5	CASSRNGGRVRGQETQYF